This T cell receptor beta chain comes out of a study of T cell changes during pregnancy in multiple sclerosis. The CDR3 consists of 16 residues. Per germline, CDR1 SGHDN and CDR2 FVKESK. Between the trimmed V and J ends, which lost 4 bases and 3 bases, there was a span of 17 bases. The data were produced by immunoSEQ multiplex PCR, yet TCRdb's version contains in-frame clones alone and is incomplete. Among about 93,000 clones, 85% to 95% were seen once, and the ten largest hold approximately 2.2%. The material was peripheral blood, obtained after pregnancy. The chain uses TRBV14 and TRBJ2-3, with D possibly matching TRBD2 (5 bases). The source of this sequence is a female donor with multiple sclerosis, enrolled in a pregnancy study. The CDR3, as DNA: TGTGCCAGCAGCCCCTGGAACGCGAGGGTTACAGATACGCAGTATTTT. As protein: CASSPWNARVTDTQYF.